This T cell receptor (beta chain) is drawn from a study of cytomegalovirus exposure and HLA in healthy donors. Study-wide background: Of all 400 or so donors who were genotyped, 75% to 85% belonged to the Caucasian-associated ancestry cluster.

The CDR3 covers 16 residues. With 6 bases clipped from V and 2 bases from J, the junction kept 13 bases outside the gene matches. PCR employed 60 Vbeta and 13 Jbeta primers. Generated by immunoSEQ multiplex PCR, the TCRdb table keeps only in-frame clones and is missing some. The profile covers approximately 130,000 clones, with roughly 80% appearing a single time and more than 3% taken by the ten largest. The gene calls are TRBV6-7 and TRBJ2-7, with 7 positions matching TRBD1. TRBV6-7 has ORF status, its function being uncertain. Sequenced sample: PBMCs. The sequence came from a young man in good health and CMV-seronegative. This CDR3 reads CASSPGQVVIAYEQYF. The CDR3 nucleotides read TGTGCCAGCAGCCCCGGACAGGTTGTTATTGCCTACGAGCAGTACTTC.